The 17 T cell receptor beta chains below come from one sample, sequenced in a study of blood T cell repertoires in COVID-19. Clones were sequenced by immunoSEQ multiplex PCR, and TCRdb holds only the in-frame ones, with some missing. The table has approximately 480,000 clones, about 90% seen once; the top ten hold about 0.65%. The sequenced sample was PBMCs or T cells enriched from blood (not recorded which). Receptor source: a woman younger than 35 who had recovered from COVID-19.

This clone has only one observation. This chain uses TRBV30 with TRBJ1-1; 7 nucleotides align to TRBD1. From germline, CDR1 is GTSNPN and CDR2 SVGIG (reference sequence). The CDR3 runs 14 residues. V gave up 3 bases and J gave up 10 bases; unmatched junction bases: 14. For the CDR3, the DNA is TGTGCCTGGAGAGGTGAGGACGACAGGGAAGGAGCTTTCTTT. It codes for CAWRGEDDREGAFF. The full variable domain, its missing parts supplied by reference TRBV30 and TRBJ1-1, is SQTIHQWPATLVQPVGSPLSLECTVEGTSNPNLYWYRQAAGRGLQLLFYSVGIGQISSEVPQNLSASRPQDRQFILSSKKLLLSDSGFYLCAWRGEDDREGAFFGQGTRLTVV.

J is TRBJ1-1 and V is TRBV4-2; TRBD1 is a possible D gene (5 bases). Trimming pared 4 bases from V and 6 bases from J, leaving 21 bases between. This CDR3 spans 16 amino acids. From germline, CDR1 is LGHNA and CDR2 YNFKEQ. CDR3 protein: CASSLYLTGQGSEAFF. In nucleotides, the CDR3 is TGTGCCAGCAGCCTATACCTTACGGGTCAGGGCTCTGAAGCTTTCTTT.

The V call is TRBV27, the J call TRBJ2-7; D possibly corresponds to TRBD2 (7 bases). Trimming cost V 3 bases and J 2 bases, with 11 bases left between them. In germline, CDR1 is MNHEY, CDR2 SMNVEV (reference sequence). The CDR3 consists of 14 residues. The CDR3 loop reads CASSLGGGPYEQYF. The CDR3 DNA sequence: TGTGCCAGCAGTTTGGGGGGGGGCCCCTACGAGCAGTACTTC.

CDR3 bases: TGCGCCAGCAGCTTTTTCCTCGGACCCGGGACAGGGGACCCGAGAGCTGAAGCTTTCTTT. Translated: CASSFFLGPGTGDPRAEAFF. V gene TRBV5-1 combines with J gene TRBJ1-1; 10 bases match TRBD1. There are 20 residues in the CDR3. V dropped 2 bases and J dropped 6; count of bases not matched to a gene: 22. Germline CDR1 and CDR2: SGHRS and YFSETQ.

The chain recombines TRBV12-3 or TRBV12-4 with TRBJ1-1; TRBD1 is a possible D gene (5 bases). The V end lost 5 bases, the J end lost 7 bases, and 14 bases lay between the germline ends. The CDR3 has 13 amino acids. CDR3 DNA sequence: TGTGCCAGCAGTCCGGCCCAGGGAAATGAAGCTTTCTTT. This codes for CASSPAQGNEAFF.

The rearrangement joins TRBV30 to TRBJ1-2; 8 nucleotides line up with TRBD1. The germline V gene encodes CDR1 GTSNPN and CDR2 SVGIG (reference sequence). The CDR3 is 15 amino acids. Losses at the gene ends were 3 bases for V and 8 bases for J; bases not matched to a gene: 14. The CDR3 here is CAWRTHDRGTIGYTF. CDR3 DNA: TGTGCCTGGAGAACCCATGACAGGGGAACGATAGGCTACACCTTC.

The chain couples TRBV5-1 to TRBJ1-3; 12 bases match TRBD1. After removal of 3 bases from V and 4 bases from J, the junction contained 5 bases not matched to a gene. The CDR3 extends over 16 amino acids. Germline V gene lookup returns CDR1 SGHRS and CDR2 YFSETQ. The CDR3 nucleotides read TGCGCCAGCAGCTCCGGGACAGGGGGCTCAGGAAACACCATATATTTT. Amino acid sequence: CASSSGTGGSGNTIYF.

Concerning this clone: Other DNA sequences from this sample encode an identical CDR3 as well. This chain links TRBV2 with TRBJ1-5; no reliable D call. Germline CDR1 reads SNHLY; CDR2 reads FYNNEI. The CDR3 length is 13 residues. V was cut by 2 bases and J by 1 base, with 3 bases left in between. The CDR3 spells CASSEQSNQPQHF. CDR3 DNA sequence: TGTGCCAGCAGTGAACAGAGCAATCAGCCCCAGCATTTT.

The chain joins TRBV6-4 to TRBJ2-1; tentative D call: TRBD2 (5 bases). Germline CDR1 and CDR2: MRHNA and SNTAGT. The ends were cut back, 2 bases at V and 6 bases at J, with 8 bases in the middle. The CDR3 length is 13 residues. CDR3 amino acids: CASSDEGFNEQFF. The CDR3 DNA is TGTGCCAGCAGTGACGAGGGTTTCAATGAGCAGTTCTTC.

V usage is TRBV2 and J usage is TRBJ1-2; TRBD1 is a possible D gene (6 bases). From germline, CDR1 is SNHLY and CDR2 FYNNEI. The CDR3 has 14 amino acids. Trimming cost V 6 bases and J 5 bases, with 16 bases left between them. CDR3 protein: CASRTTAGAYGYTF. Written as DNA, the CDR3 is TGTGCCAGCAGGACCACGGCAGGGGCATATGGCTACACCTTC.

J is TRBJ2-7 and V is TRBV6-5; TRBD1 matches 7 bases. The CDR3 is made up of 15 amino acids. The ends lost 5 bases at V and 3 bases at J; junction bases unmatched: 10. Germline V lookup: CDR1 MNHEY, CDR2 SVGAGI. For the CDR3, the DNA is TGTGCCAGCAGTCCCCTCGGGACAGAGAGCTACGAGCAGTACTTC. This translates into CASSPLGTESYEQYF.

V gene TRBV5-1 combines with J gene TRBJ2-6, with 7 nucleotides matching TRBD1. CDR1 and CDR2 from the germline V gene are SGHRS and YFSETQ. The trim removed 5 bases at V and 0 bases at J, leaving 5 bases unmatched. This CDR3 has 16 amino acids. CDR3 in DNA: TGCGCCAGCAGTACAGGGGCCGACTCTGGGGCCAACGTCCTGACTTTC. Translating gives CASSTGADSGANVLTF.

V usage is TRBV5-1 and J usage is TRBJ1-2, with D uncertain. Trimming cost V 1 base and J 1 base, with 5 bases left between them. This CDR3 has 13 residues. Germline V gene data show CDR1 as SGHRS and CDR2 as YFSETQ. CDR3 region: CASSLWSNYGYTF. CDR3 bases: TGCGCCAGCAGCTTGTGGAGTAACTATGGCTACACCTTC. The variable domain in full, with the rest retrieved from reference TRBV5-1 and TRBJ1-2, is KAGVTQTPRYLIKTRGQQVTLSCSPISGHRSVSWYQQTPGQGLQFLFEYFSETQRNKGNFPGRFSGRQFSNSRSEMNVSTLELGDSALYLCASSLWSNYGYTFGSGTRLTVV.

This chain links TRBV6-5 with TRBJ2-7; perhaps TRBD2 as D (6 bases). This CDR3 comprises 15 residues. The germline V and J ends were trimmed by 9 bases and 2 bases, with 20 bases remaining between them. Germline V CDR1 and CDR2: MNHEY, SVGAGI. The CDR3 loop is CASQKSGGETYEQYF. The CDR3 region has the DNA TGTGCCAGTCAAAAATCGGGCGGGGAAACCTACGAGCAGTACTTC.

The chain carries TRBV27 and TRBJ1-6; perhaps TRBD1 as D (6 bases). Deletions cut 5 bases from V and 9 bases from J, with 11 bases between. The CDR3 has 13 residues. Per the germline V gene, CDR1 is MNHEY and CDR2 is SMNVEV (reference sequence). CDR3 loop: CASSANRASPLHF. In DNA form, the CDR3 reads TGTGCCAGCAGTGCAAACAGGGCTTCACCCCTCCACTTT.

CDR3 nucleotide sequence: TGTGCCAGCAGCTCATTGGACAGTTACAATGAGCAGTTCTTC. Encoded protein: CASSSLDSYNEQFF. This chain links TRBV5-6 with TRBJ2-1; weak D call: TRBD1 (6 bases). Germline CDR1 reads SGHDT; CDR2 reads YYEEEE. The CDR3 extends over 14 amino acids. The V and J ends lost 3 bases and 4 bases respectively, with 11 bases between them.

The genes are TRBV2 and TRBJ1-6, with a weak D call TRBD1 (6 bases). Looked up from germline, CDR1 is SNHLY and CDR2 is FYNNEI. Trimming removed 7 bases at V and 7 bases at J, with 20 bases between. The CDR3 totals 16 residues. CDR3 coding DNA: TGTGCCAGCATTCGGAATCAGGGGATTGGAAATTCACCCCTCCACTTT. Its protein product is CASIRNQGIGNSPLHF.